These 19 T cell receptor beta chains were sequenced from one sample in a study of OX40 agonist ivuxolimab in advanced cancers. The method was immunoSEQ multiplex PCR; TCRdb's version includes in-frame clones alone and lacks a portion of them. The table shows around 64,000 clones, with around 90% occurring only once. The material was CD4+ or CD8+ T cells sorted from blood, obtained in a trial of the OX40 agonist ivuxolimab. These receptors came from an adult with an advanced solid tumor such as melanoma, head and neck, liver or kidney cancer.

The CDR3 sequence is CASSLGGTSGEFTDTQYF. In DNA form, the CDR3 reads TGTGCCAGCAGCTTAGGAGGGACTAGCGGGGAATTCACAGATACGCAGTATTTT. V usage is TRBV7-6 and J usage is TRBJ2-3; 13 bases fit TRBD2. V dropped 1 base and J dropped 2; count of bases not matched to a gene: 6. This CDR3 contains 18 residues. Germline-derived CDR1 and CDR2 are SGHVS and FNYEAQ.

The V call is TRBV19, the J call TRBJ1-1; no definite D call. Trimming took off 0 bases at V and 6 bases at J, with 11 bases between the two ends. The CDR3 runs 14 residues. Germline V gives CDR1 LNHDA, CDR2 SQIVND (reference sequence). In DNA, the CDR3 is TGTGCCAGTAGTATAGATCGAGGGTTCGCTGAAGCTTTCTTT. Amino acids: CASSIDRGFAEAFF.

The chain carries TRBV5-6 and TRBJ2-7, with 8 bases that match TRBD1. The germline V gene has CDR1 SGHDT and CDR2 YYEEEE. CDR3 length: 16 amino acids. Trimming removed 4 bases from V and 2 bases from J; junction bases left unmatched: 11. The CDR3 DNA is TGTGCCAGCAGCCCCCTAGGGACAGGCGAAGCCTACGAGCAGTACTTC. Translated, it gives CASSPLGTGEAYEQYF.

This chain joins TRBV5-1 and TRBJ1-1; 8 bases are a match to TRBD1. With 0 bases clipped from V and 1 base from J, the junction kept 2 bases outside the gene matches. CDR3 length: 15 amino acids. The germline CDR1 and CDR2 sequences are SGHRS and YFSETQ. This chain's CDR3 is CASSLDRGTNTEAFF. Here the CDR3 DNA reads TGCGCCAGCAGCTTGGACAGGGGGACGAACACTGAAGCTTTCTTT.

The chain couples TRBV19 to TRBJ2-7; D uncertain. CDR3 size: 13 residues. Looked up from germline, CDR1 is LNHDA and CDR2 is SQIVND (reference sequence). The ends were cut back, 3 bases at V and 5 bases at J, with 11 bases in the middle. DNA of the CDR3: TGTGCCAGTAGTATGGCCGGGCGCCACGAGCAGTACTTC. This translates into CASSMAGRHEQYF.

By frequency in the sample, this clone is medium-sized. The CDR3 loop is CASSPSGTGAWEQYF. In nucleotides, the CDR3 is TGTGCCAGCAGTCCCTCCGGGACAGGGGCATGGGAGCAGTACTTC. This chain connects TRBV27 to TRBJ2-7, with 10 bases matching TRBD1. The CDR3 spans 15 residues. Germline CDR1 and CDR2: MNHEY and SMNVEV (reference sequence). J lost 7 bases, V lost 5 bases, and 11 bases had no gene match.

In its sample, this clone was seen once. This chain joins TRBV5-6 and TRBJ1-1; 7 nucleotides align to TRBD1. Per germline, CDR1 SGHDT and CDR2 YYEEEE. The CDR3 sequence is 12 residues long. V shed 4 bases and J 7 bases; nucleotides not matched to a gene: 4. This CDR3 is CASSLWTGEAFF. CDR3 in DNA: TGTGCCAGCAGCCTATGGACAGGTGAAGCTTTCTTT.

J is TRBJ1-2 and V is TRBV6-1, with TRBD1 as a possible D gene (5 bases). CDR3 length equals 16 residues. Trimming shortened V by 0 bases and J by 5 bases, and 16 bases separated the two germline ends. CDR1 is MNHNS, CDR2 SASEGT, per germline. CDR3 in DNA: TGTGCCAGCAGTGAAGCGAACGGGGCTGGGGGGTATGGCTACACCTTC. It specifies CASSEANGAGGYGYTF.

The rearrangement uses TRBV14 and TRBJ2-3; either TRBD1 or TRBD2 may fit D (5 bases each). Germline-derived CDR1 and CDR2 are SGHDN and FVKESK. V lost 4 bases and J 2 bases, leaving 10 bases between the germline ends. The CDR3 is 14 residues long. The CDR3 nucleotides are TGTGCCAGCAGCCGTACGGGGACCACAGATACGCAGTATTTT. Translating gives CASSRTGTTDTQYF.

V gene TRBV5-4 combines with J gene TRBJ1-1; tentative D call: TRBD1 (5 bases). Germline lookup yields CDR1 SGHNT and CDR2 YYREEE (reference sequence). V gave up 3 bases and J gave up 0 bases, with 12 bases separating them. CDR3 length: 15 residues. This CDR3 is CASSSLGLMNTEAFF. CDR3 coding DNA: TGTGCCAGCAGCTCCCTGGGACTGATGAACACTGAAGCTTTCTTT.

This chain joins TRBV7-9 and TRBJ1-4; no clear D. The V end was cut by 5 bases, the J end by 2 bases, with 18 bases between. From germline, CDR1 is SEHNR and CDR2 FQNEAQ (reference sequence). The length of the CDR3 is 17 residues. In DNA form, the CDR3 reads TGTGCCAGCAGCCCCGTTCTTGGGCAGTCGACTAATGAAAAACTGTTTTTT. Protein product: CASSPVLGQSTNEKLFF.

The genes are TRBV11-3 and TRBJ2-5; perhaps TRBD1 as D (6 bases). This CDR3 region has 14 residues. Germline loops: CDR1 SGHNT, CDR2 YENEEA. V lost 2 bases and J 2 bases, leaving 9 bases between the germline ends. The CDR3 nucleotides read TGTGCCAGCAGCTTATCCGGACAGCAAGAGACCCAGTACTTC. This encodes CASSLSGQQETQYF. The whole variable domain, remainder taken from reference TRBV11-3 and TRBJ2-5, is EAGVVQSPRYKIIEKKQPVAFWCNPISGHNTLYWYLQNLGQGPELLIRYENEEAVDDSQLPKDRFSAERLKGVDSTLKIQPAELGDSAVYLCASSLSGQQETQYFGPGTRLLVL.

V is TRBV5-8 and J is TRBJ2-1; 8 bases map to TRBD2. The V gene's germline CDR1 is SGHTS and CDR2 YDEGEE. V was pared by 0 bases and J by 6 bases, with 5 bases of the junction left unmatched. This CDR3 has 15 residues. CDR3 in amino acids: CASSLVSGDLNEQFF. The CDR3 DNA reads as TGTGCCAGCAGCTTGGTTAGCGGGGACCTCAATGAGCAGTTCTTC. Combining the CDR3 with reference TRBV5-8 and TRBJ2-1 gives the whole variable domain EAGVTQSPTHLIKTRGQQATLRCSPISGHTSVYWYQQALGLGLQFLLWYDEGEERNRGNFPPRFSGRQFPNYSSELNVNALELEDSALYLCASSLVSGDLNEQFFGPGTRLTVL.

This chain joins TRBV7-9 and TRBJ1-2; tentative D call: TRBD1 (6 bases). Trimming cost V 5 bases and J 3 bases, with 13 bases left between them. Germline V gene sequence: CDR1 SEHNR, CDR2 FQNEAQ (reference sequence). This CDR3 has 14 residues. CDR3 sequence (DNA): TGTGCCAGCAGCCACAAGGACAGCTACTATGGCTACACCTTC. Its translation is CASSHKDSYYGYTF.

The J gene is TRBJ1-2, the V gene TRBV27; no firm D call. This CDR3 region has 14 residues. Trimming left V 0 bases short and J 8 bases short, with 13 bases between. Per germline, CDR1 MNHEY and CDR2 SMNVEV (reference sequence). For the CDR3, the DNA is TGTGCCAGCAGTTTATCGAAGTCGGACTGGGGCTACACCTTC. Translation gives CASSLSKSDWGYTF.

The chain joins TRBV6-6 to TRBJ1-4; TRBD1 aligns across 7 bases. V was clipped by 9 bases and J by 5 bases; unmatched bases: 6. The germline CDR1 and CDR2 sequences are MNHNY and SVGAGI (reference sequence). The CDR3 has 13 amino acids. The CDR3 spells CASQGQQNEKLFF. The CDR3 region has the DNA TGTGCCAGTCAGGGACAGCAAAATGAAAAACTGTTTTTT.

The chain combines TRBV5-8 with TRBJ2-3; D unresolved. Germline assignment: CDR1 SGHTS and CDR2 YDEGEE. The V and J ends lost 2 bases and 0 bases respectively, with 16 bases between them. The CDR3 has 17 amino acids. The CDR3 loop is CASSLFGVLGSTDTQYF. CDR3 coding DNA: TGTGCCAGCAGCTTATTCGGAGTCCTAGGAAGCACAGATACGCAGTATTTT.

CDR3 nucleotides: TGCGCCAGCAGCCAAGAAGGATTAGGCAATGAGCAGTTCTTC. Encoded protein: CASSQEGLGNEQFF. V is TRBV4-3 and J is TRBJ2-1; no clear D gene. CDR1 is LGHNA, CDR2 YSLEER, per germline. Trimming took 0 bases from V and 6 from J, leaving 9 bases between them. This CDR3 contains 14 residues.

V usage is TRBV6-6 and J usage is TRBJ1-1; D is unresolved. Germline V lookup: CDR1 MNHNY, CDR2 SVGAGI (reference sequence). The V end was cut by 6 bases, the J end by 1 base, with 6 bases between. The CDR3 runs 12 residues. The chain's CDR3 is CASSPGNTEAFF. CDR3 sequence (DNA): TGTGCCAGCAGCCCGGGGAACACTGAAGCTTTCTTT.